These T cell receptor beta chains were read from a single sample in a study of blood T cell repertoires in COVID-19. Sequencing was performed with immunoSEQ multiplex PCR; in TCRdb, only in-frame clones are kept and a portion is missing. The sample includes 350,000 to 400,000 clones, 80% to 90% of them seen just once. The source material was PBMCs or T cells enriched from blood (not recorded which). Receptors were obtained from a young man who had recovered from COVID-19. CDR3s include the opening cysteine and the closing phenylalanine or tryptophan. D genes are given only for firm matches. Size values are once, few and many counts, or a class for expanded clones, and some rows have none.

TRBD1	-	TRBV27	TRBJ1-1	TGTGCCAGCAGTTTGGTGGGAACAGGGGGCAAGGGTACTGAAGCTTTCTTT	CASSLVGTGGKGTEAFF
-	-	TRBV24-1	TRBJ2-5	TGTGCCACCAGTGAGGGGGGGACAAACCAAGAGACCCAGTACTTC	CATSEGGTNQETQYF
-	-	TRBV5-8	TRBJ2-3	TGTGCCAGCACCTCAAGGCAGGTCCTTTTCACAGATACGCAGTATTTT	CASTSRQVLFTDTQYF
-	-	TRBV19	TRBJ2-6	TGTGCCAGTAGCAGCTCTGGGGCCAACGTCCTGACTTTC	CASSSSGANVLTF
-	-	TRBV5-1	TRBJ2-3	TGCGCCAGCAGCTTAGGTCAAGCGCAGGGAACAGATACGCAGTATTTT	CASSLGQAQGTDTQYF
-	-	TRBV2	TRBJ1-4	TGTGCCAGCAGCGAACGGGGAGTAGGTGAAAAACTGTTTTTT	CASSERGVGEKLFF
TRBD1	-	TRBV9	TRBJ1-4	TGTGCCAGCAGCGTAGGGGTCCCAGGGGGAATCTCCGCAACTAATGAAAAACTGTTTTTT	CASSVGVPGGISATNEKLFF
-	-	TRBV7-9	TRBJ2-5	TGTGCCAGCAGCTTATCTTTGCGGCAAGAGACCCAGTACTTC	CASSLSLRQETQYF
TRBD1	-	TRBV2	TRBJ1-1	TGTGCCAGCAGCCAGGACAGGGGTGCTTTCTTT	CASSQDRGAFF
TRBD1	-	TRBV5-6	TRBJ1-2	TGTGCCAGCAGCTTGGAGACAGGGTTTAACTATGGCTACACCTTC	CASSLETGFNYGYTF
-	once	TRBV12-5	TRBJ2-3	TGTGCTAGTGGCCCCCGCGGGGAGCCAGATACGCAGTATTTT	CASGPRGEPDTQYF
-	-	TRBV7-6	TRBJ2-7	TGTGCCAGCAGCTCAGGGCCAGGTTCCTACGAGCAGTACTTC	CASSSGPGSYEQYF
TRBD2	once	TRBV5-1	TRBJ2-7	TGCGCCAGCAGCGACCTGAGCGGGAGGAACTCCTACGAGCAGTACTTC	CASSDLSGRNSYEQYF
TRBD2	-	TRBV5-1	TRBJ2-5	TGCGCCCCCAACTCCGGGACTAGCGGGAGGAGGACCCAGTACTTC	CAPNSGTSGRRTQYF
TRBD1	-	TRBV12-3/TRBV12-4	TRBJ1-2	TGTGCCAGCAGTTTGCAGGGGGCGAGGGGCTACACCTTC	CASSLQGARGYTF
TRBD1	-	TRBV28	TRBJ2-7	TGTGCCAGCCAAACACTGGACAGGGCCTACGAGCAGTACTTC	CASQTLDRAYEQYF
-	once	TRBV4-1	TRBJ1-1	TGCGCCAGCAGCCAAGACGACAGGACAGTTGAAGCTTTCTTT	CASSQDDRTVEAFF
TRBD1	-	TRBV6-5	TRBJ1-3	TGTGCCAGCAGACGGACAGGGGCTGGAAACACCATATATTTT	CASRRTGAGNTIYF
TRBD1	-	TRBV28	TRBJ2-5	TGTGCCAGCAGGCCGCAGGGGGCGATGAAGACCCAGTACTTC	CASRPQGAMKTQYF
-	-	TRBV5-8	TRBJ2-4	TGTGCCAGCAGCTTGGGTCTTTTAATAGCCAAAAACATTCAGTACTTC	CASSLGLLIAKNIQYF
TRBD1	-	TRBV6-2/TRBV6-3	TRBJ1-1	TGTGCCAGCAGTAAACAGGGGGCGGTCACTGAAGCTTTCTTT	CASSKQGAVTEAFF
TRBD1	-	TRBV2	TRBJ2-7	TGTGCCAGCAGAGCTATACCGGGACAGGCCCTCTACGAGCAGTACTTC	CASRAIPGQALYEQYF
-	-	TRBV7-2	TRBJ1-1	TGTGCCAGCAGCCGGATGCAGGGAAACACTGAAGCTTTCTTT	CASSRMQGNTEAFF
TRBD2	-	TRBV6-5	TRBJ2-7	TGTGCCAGCATTCGGACTAGCCCGTACGAGCAGTACTTC	CASIRTSPYEQYF
TRBD1	once	TRBV29-1	TRBJ1-5	TGCAGCGTTGTTAGCGTGGGACAGGGCAGCAATCAGCCCCAGCATTTT	CSVVSVGQGSNQPQHF